Each of the 5 T cell receptor beta chains below was sequenced from the same sample in a study of blood T cell repertoires in COVID-19. TCRdb's table, derived via immunoSEQ multiplex PCR, lists solely in-frame clones and lacks some. The repertoire includes 96,000 or so clones, more than 90% of them detected once, and 1.5% to 2% sits in the top ten. The specimen was peripheral blood. These receptors all stem from a man aged 55 to 70 with acute or convalescent COVID-19.

The sample holds one count of this clone. This chain connects TRBV6-2 or TRBV6-3 to TRBJ2-7; 9 bases are shared with TRBD1. V was clipped by 3 bases and J by 4 bases; unmatched bases: 13. The germline V gene encodes CDR1 MNHEY and CDR2 SVGEGT. The CDR3 totals 17 residues. The CDR3: CASSYPTTGTGRYEQYF. In nucleotides, the CDR3 is TGTGCCAGCAGTTATCCTACTACCGGGACAGGGAGGTACGAGCAGTACTTC.

A note on this clone: This same CDR3 is encoded by further DNA sequences in the sample. The genes are TRBV30 and TRBJ2-3; 10 positions match TRBD2. The trim removed 2 bases at V and 3 bases at J, leaving 8 bases unmatched. The germline CDR1 and CDR2 sequences are GTSNPN and SVGIG (reference sequence). The CDR3 is 16 residues long. The CDR3 reads CAWSLKAGGPTDTQYF. The CDR3 DNA is TGTGCCTGGAGTCTAAAAGCGGGAGGGCCGACAGATACGCAGTATTTT.

This rearrangement joins TRBV19 to TRBJ2-3, with no clear D. CDR3 length: 15 amino acids. Germline CDR1 is LNHDA and CDR2 is SQIVND (reference sequence). V dropped 3 bases and J dropped 0 bases, with 10 bases sitting between them. DNA of the CDR3: TGTGCCAGTAGTATTGGGCCAGCTAGCACAGATACGCAGTATTTT. Its translation is CASSIGPASTDTQYF.

The rearrangement links TRBV28 to TRBJ1-4, with D perhaps matching TRBD1 (5 bases). Per germline, CDR1 MDHEN and CDR2 SYDVKM. CDR3 size: 16 residues. Between the trimmed V and J ends, which lost 3 bases and 3 bases, there was a span of 14 bases. The CDR3 protein is CASSFGRAGPNEKLFF. The CDR3 bases are TGTGCCAGCAGTTTTGGTCGGGCAGGGCCTAATGAAAAACTGTTTTTT.

The genes are TRBV19 and TRBJ1-2; 8 nucleotides match TRBD1. From germline, CDR1 is LNHDA and CDR2 SQIVND (reference sequence). The CDR3 is 15 amino acids. J gave up 4 bases and V 3 bases, and 7 bases lay outside the gene matches. The DNA for the CDR3 is TGTGCCAGTAGTATCGTTACAGGGGGGCCCTATGGCTACACCTTC. This sequence encodes CASSIVTGGPYGYTF.